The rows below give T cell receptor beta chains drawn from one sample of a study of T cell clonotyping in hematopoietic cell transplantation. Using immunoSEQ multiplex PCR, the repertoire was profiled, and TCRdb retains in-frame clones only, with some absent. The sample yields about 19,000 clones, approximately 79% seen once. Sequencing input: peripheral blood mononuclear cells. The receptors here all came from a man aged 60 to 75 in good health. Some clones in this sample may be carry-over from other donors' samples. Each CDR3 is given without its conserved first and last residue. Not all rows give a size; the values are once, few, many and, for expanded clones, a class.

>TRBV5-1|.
ASSNGGLGLTEAF
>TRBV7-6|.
ASSSLPGLYYEQY
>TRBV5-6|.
ASSLGGNRGTGELF
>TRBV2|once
ASFIPGLNEKLF
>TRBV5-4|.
ASSFGPSPNTEAF
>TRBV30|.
AWSGGNHYEQY
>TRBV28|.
ASSREVGQGHYEQY
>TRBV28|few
ASSLFRVRGTEAF
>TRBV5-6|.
ASSLWGENGYT
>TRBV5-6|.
ASSGATGGLQEKLF
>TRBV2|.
ASSLAGGRFTDTQY
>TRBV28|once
ASSWPGKNIQY
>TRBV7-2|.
ASSLGPEDGYT
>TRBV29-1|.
SVLTGGLEQF
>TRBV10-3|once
AISEPGTNGYEKLF
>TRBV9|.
ASSADIGGEGYGYT
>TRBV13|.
ASSFTGTGTYEQY
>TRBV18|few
ASSPPLAASYEQY
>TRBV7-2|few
ASSLALVSGEQY
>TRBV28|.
ASSLSNRVGH
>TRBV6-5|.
ASKRADYGYT
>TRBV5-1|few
ASSLDRRTGAAGNTIY
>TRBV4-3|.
ASSQDGAKSGSTGELF
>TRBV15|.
ATSREGGDSPLH
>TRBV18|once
ASSALLAPKDTQY
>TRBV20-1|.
SAALGYEQY
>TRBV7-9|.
ASSPQGFQETQY
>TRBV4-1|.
ASSQTPRAGEQY
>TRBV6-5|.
ASSYSRAQNNSPLH
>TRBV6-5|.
ASRGLAVRDTQY
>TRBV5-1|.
ASSLGAVSYEQY
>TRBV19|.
ASSSSPDRRLAEAF
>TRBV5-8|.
ASSSDITWGANVLT
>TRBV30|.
AWSATGVLAF
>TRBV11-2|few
ASSWSPNTGELF
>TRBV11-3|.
ASSWTRPNEQF
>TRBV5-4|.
ASSSIRNYGYT
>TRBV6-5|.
ASSSLVGATNEKLF
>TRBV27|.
ASSFRTGRGYGYT
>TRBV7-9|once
ASSLGGAGNQPQH
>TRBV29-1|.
SVLGTAYEQY
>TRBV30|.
ASGSYEQY
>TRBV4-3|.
ASRAGQGFTGELF
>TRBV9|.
ASSVGARASQETQY
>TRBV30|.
AWSSGRYTGELF